The 13 T cell receptor beta chains presented below share a single source sample, sequenced in a study of blood T cell repertoires in COVID-19 (TCRdb year 2020). Library construction relied on the immunoSEQ multiplex PCR assay. This is the immuneACCESS table as TCRdb keeps it, with only in-frame sequences that have V and J called. A part of the clones is gone; compared with another copy, unresolved V genes explain less than half, and the rest is unexplained. This sample holds about 180,000 clones; 80% to 90% were observed only once. The top ten clonotypes cover under 9.5% of the sample. The sequenced sample consisted of peripheral blood. Receptors originate from a man between 50 and 59 years old with active or convalescent COVID-19.

The chain's CDR3 is CASSSPIIGDTGGYGYTF. CDR3 in DNA: TGTGCCAGCAGTAGTCCCATTATAGGGGACACCGGCGGGTATGGCTACACCTTC. The chain is built from TRBV6-7 and TRBJ1-2; possible D gene TRBD1, 6 bases. TRBV6-7 belongs to the ORF category, with a function that is uncertain. V was pared by 5 bases and J by 5 bases, with 27 bases between. The CDR3 spans 18 residues.

V is TRBV28 and J is TRBJ1-5, with 7 bases that match TRBD1. The CDR3 loop spans 15 amino acids. Germline-derived CDR1 and CDR2 are MDHEN and SYDVKM. J was trimmed by 0 bases and V by 6 bases; bases with no gene match: 5. The CDR3 DNA is TGTGCCAGCAGCTCAGGGACAGCTAGCAATCAGCCCCAGCATTTT. It yields the protein CASSSGTASNQPQHF. Combining the CDR3 with reference TRBV28 and TRBJ1-5 gives the whole variable domain DVKVTQSSRYLVKRTGEKVFLECVQDMDHENMFWYRQDPGLGLRLIYFSYDVKMKEKGDIPEGYSVSREKKERFSLILESASTNQTSMYLCASSSGTASNQPQHFGDGTRLSIL.

This sequence joins TRBV11-2 and TRBJ2-2, with a tentative D call TRBD1 (6 bases). Trimming took 3 bases from V and 6 from J, leaving 11 bases between them. Germline V CDR1 and CDR2: SGHAT, FQNNGV. The CDR3 totals 14 residues. In DNA form, the CDR3 reads TGTGCCAGCAGCTTGGACAGACGGTCCGGGGAGCTGTTTTTT. Amino acid sequence: CASSLDRRSGELFF. The full variable domain, completed using reference TRBV11-2 and TRBJ2-2, is EAGVAQSPRYKIIEKRQSVAFWCNPISGHATLYWYQQILGQGPKLLIQFQNNGVVDDSQLPKDRFSAERLKGVDSTLKIQPAKLEDSAVYLCASSLDRRSGELFFGEGSRLTVL.

The chain is built from TRBV10-3 and TRBJ2-3; 7 nucleotides line up with TRBD2. The V and J ends lost 2 bases and 5 bases, in that order; junction bases with no gene match: 7. Germline CDR1 reads ENHRY; CDR2 reads SYGVKD. This CDR3 spans 15 amino acids. This chain's CDR3 is CAISEPGLAGDTQYF. DNA for the CDR3: TGTGCCATCAGTGAGCCCGGTTTAGCGGGAGATACGCAGTATTTT.

The chain joins TRBV5-6 to TRBJ1-6, with D perhaps TRBD1 (5 bases). The CDR3 is 16 amino acids. The V gene's germline CDR1 is SGHDT and CDR2 YYEEEE. V lost 4 bases to trimming and J lost 5 bases, with 16 bases between them. Here the CDR3 DNA reads TGTGCCAGCAGCCAGGGAGGGGTGGGGCATAATTCACCCCTCCACTTT. It encodes CASSQGGVGHNSPLHF.

The genes are TRBV11-2 and TRBJ1-6; D gene ambiguous. Trimming took 3 bases from V and 0 from J, leaving 9 bases between them. Germline V gene sequence: CDR1 SGHAT, CDR2 FQNNGV. The CDR3 is 16 residues long. The CDR3 DNA sequence: TGTGCCAGCAGCTTCGGCGGTAGCTCCTATAATTCACCCCTCCACTTT. Amino acid sequence: CASSFGGSSYNSPLHF.

The count of this clone is one. The J gene is TRBJ2-7, the V gene TRBV7-2; TRBD2 matches at 10 bases. This CDR3 spans 15 amino acids. Germline assignment: CDR1 SGHTA and CDR2 FQGNSA. V lost 5 bases, J lost 3 bases, and 7 bases stayed unmatched. The CDR3 spells CASSLQRGGRYEQYF. The CDR3 nucleotides are TGTGCCAGCAGCCTGCAGCGGGGGGGCCGCTACGAGCAGTACTTC.

The rearrangement uses TRBV16 and TRBJ1-2; maybe TRBD1 (5 bases). Germline V gives CDR1 KGHSY, CDR2 FQNENV. V was trimmed by 0 bases and J by 5 bases, leaving 22 bases between them. This CDR3 is built from 18 residues. CDR3 in amino acids: CASSQSKGQVGALYGYTF. In nucleotides, the CDR3 is TGTGCCAGCAGCCAATCGAAGGGGCAAGTTGGGGCCCTTTATGGCTACACCTTC.

This clone occurred once. Germline is not matched at one junction end, which may reflect a read error. J is TRBJ1-2 and V is TRBV10-3, with 9 bases aligning to TRBD1. The CDR3 length is 13 residues. CDR1 ENHRY and CDR2 SYGVKD come from the germline V gene. CDR3 bases: TGTGCCATCGGTGACAGGGGGGCGTTTGGCTACACCTTC. Protein product: CAIGDRGAFGYTF.

The chain is built from TRBV11-2 and TRBJ1-2, with D tentatively TRBD1 (6 bases). CDR3 length: 12 residues. The germline CDR1 and CDR2 sequences are SGHAT and FQNNGV. V lost 6 bases and J 8 bases, leaving 13 bases between the germline ends. CDR3 nucleotides: TGTGCCAGCAGTCCTCAGGGGCAAGGCTACACCTTC. It encodes CASSPQGQGYTF.

The chain is built from TRBV19 and TRBJ2-1; D is possibly TRBD2 (5 bases). Germline CDR1 is LNHDA and CDR2 is SQIVND (reference sequence). The CDR3 is 13 residues long. V lost 4 bases, J lost 4 bases, and 8 bases lay in between. CDR3 sequence reads: CASSRRQYNEQFF. The CDR3 DNA reads as TGTGCCAGTAGTAGGAGGCAGTACAATGAGCAGTTCTTC.

The chain has TRBV2 and TRBJ2-1; D gene uncertain. Trimming took 7 bases from V and 6 from J, leaving 7 bases between them. The CDR3 length is 11 residues. Per germline, CDR1 SNHLY and CDR2 FYNNEI. The CDR3, as DNA: TGTGCCAGCACTACCTCCAATGAGCAGTTCTTC. Its protein is CASTTSNEQFF.

The chain employs TRBV12-5 and TRBJ2-1; 8 bases map to TRBD2. V dropped 7 bases and J dropped 4; count of bases not matched to a gene: 9. CDR1 LGHNT and CDR2 FRNRAP come from the germline V gene. There are 15 residues in the CDR3. CDR3 sequence reads: CASATREGLYNEQFF. CDR3 in DNA: TGTGCTAGTGCCACCCGGGAGGGCCTTTACAATGAGCAGTTCTTC.